This TCR beta chain is drawn from a study of T cell responses to AZD1222 COVID-19 vaccine. This CDR3 region has 13 residues. Germline V gene sequence: CDR1 LNHDA, CDR2 SQIVND (reference sequence). V was shortened by 0 bases and J by 2 bases, with 4 bases between the two germline ends. Clones were sequenced by immunoSEQ multiplex PCR, and TCRdb holds only the in-frame ones, with some missing. The repertoire holds 110,000 to 150,000 clones, with 80% to 95% as singletons. The TCR originated in an adult in good health. Sequencing was performed on peripheral blood, taken on day 0 of AZD1222 vaccination. The chain links TRBV19 to TRBJ1-2; D ambiguous. The CDR3 coding sequence is TGTGCCAGTAGTATAGATCCGAACTATGGCTACACCTTC. It translates to CASSIDPNYGYTF.